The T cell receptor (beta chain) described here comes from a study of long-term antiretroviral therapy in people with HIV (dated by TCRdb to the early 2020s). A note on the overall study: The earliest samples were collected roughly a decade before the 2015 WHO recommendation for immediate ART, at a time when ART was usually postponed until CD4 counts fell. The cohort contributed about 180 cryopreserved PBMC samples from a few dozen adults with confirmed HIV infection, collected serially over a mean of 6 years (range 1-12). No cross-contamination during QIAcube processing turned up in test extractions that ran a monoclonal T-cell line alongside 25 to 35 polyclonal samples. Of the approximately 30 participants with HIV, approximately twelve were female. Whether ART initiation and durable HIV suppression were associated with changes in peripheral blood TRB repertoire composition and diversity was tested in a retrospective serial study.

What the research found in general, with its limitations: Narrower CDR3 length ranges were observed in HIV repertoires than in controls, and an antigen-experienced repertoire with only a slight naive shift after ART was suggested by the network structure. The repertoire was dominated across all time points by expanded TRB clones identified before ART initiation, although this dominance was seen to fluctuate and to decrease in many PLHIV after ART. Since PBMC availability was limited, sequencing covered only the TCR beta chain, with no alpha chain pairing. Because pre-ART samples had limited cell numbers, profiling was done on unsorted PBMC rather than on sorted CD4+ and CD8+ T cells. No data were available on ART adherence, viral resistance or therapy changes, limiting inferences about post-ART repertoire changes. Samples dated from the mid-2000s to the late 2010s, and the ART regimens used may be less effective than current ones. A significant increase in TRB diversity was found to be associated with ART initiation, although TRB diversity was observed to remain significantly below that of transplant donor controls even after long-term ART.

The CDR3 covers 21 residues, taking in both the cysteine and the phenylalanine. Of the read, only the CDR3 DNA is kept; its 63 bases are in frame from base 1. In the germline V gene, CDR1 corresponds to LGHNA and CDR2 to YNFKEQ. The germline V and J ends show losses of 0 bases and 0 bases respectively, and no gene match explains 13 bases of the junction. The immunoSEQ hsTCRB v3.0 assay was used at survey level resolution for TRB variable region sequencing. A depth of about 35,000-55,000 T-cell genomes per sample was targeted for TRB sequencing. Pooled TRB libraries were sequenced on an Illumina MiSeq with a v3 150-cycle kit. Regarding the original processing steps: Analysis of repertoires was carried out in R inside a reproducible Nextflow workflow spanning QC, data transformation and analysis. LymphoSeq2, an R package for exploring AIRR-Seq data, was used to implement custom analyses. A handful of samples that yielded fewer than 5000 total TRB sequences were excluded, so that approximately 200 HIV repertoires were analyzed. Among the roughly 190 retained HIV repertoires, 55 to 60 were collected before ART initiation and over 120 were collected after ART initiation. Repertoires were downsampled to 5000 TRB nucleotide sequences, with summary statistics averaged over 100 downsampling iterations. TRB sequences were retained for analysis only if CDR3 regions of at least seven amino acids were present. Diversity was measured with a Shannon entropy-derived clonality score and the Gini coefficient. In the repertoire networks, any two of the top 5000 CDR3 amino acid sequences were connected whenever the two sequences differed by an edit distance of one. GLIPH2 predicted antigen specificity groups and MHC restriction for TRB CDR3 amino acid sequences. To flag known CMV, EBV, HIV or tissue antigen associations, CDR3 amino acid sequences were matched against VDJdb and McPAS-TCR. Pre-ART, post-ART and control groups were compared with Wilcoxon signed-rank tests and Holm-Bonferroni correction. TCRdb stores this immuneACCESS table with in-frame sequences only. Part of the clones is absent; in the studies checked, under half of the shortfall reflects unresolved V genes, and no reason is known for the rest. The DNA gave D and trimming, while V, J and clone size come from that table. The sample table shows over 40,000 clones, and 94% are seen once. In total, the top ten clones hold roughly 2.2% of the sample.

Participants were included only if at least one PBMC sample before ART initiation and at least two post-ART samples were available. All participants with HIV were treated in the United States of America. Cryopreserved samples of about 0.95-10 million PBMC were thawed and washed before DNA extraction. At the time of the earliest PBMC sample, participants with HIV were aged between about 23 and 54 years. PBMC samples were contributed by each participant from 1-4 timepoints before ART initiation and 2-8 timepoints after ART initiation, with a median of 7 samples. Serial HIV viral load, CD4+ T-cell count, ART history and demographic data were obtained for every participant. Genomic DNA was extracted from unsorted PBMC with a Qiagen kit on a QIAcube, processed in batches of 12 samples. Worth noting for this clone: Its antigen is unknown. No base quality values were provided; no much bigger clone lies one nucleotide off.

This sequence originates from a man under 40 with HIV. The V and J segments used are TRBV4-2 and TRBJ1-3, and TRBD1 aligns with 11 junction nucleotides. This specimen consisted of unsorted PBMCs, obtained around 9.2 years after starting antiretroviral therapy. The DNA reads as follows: TGTGCCAGCAGCCAAGAAATTCGGGCGGGGACAGGGGGAAGCTCTGGAAACACCATATATTTT. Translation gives CASSQEIRAGTGGSSGNTIYF.